These 22 T cell receptor beta chains share one sample of origin, sequenced in a study of cytomegalovirus exposure and HLA in healthy donors. The PCR ran on 60 Vbeta and 13 Jbeta primers. Clones were sequenced by immunoSEQ multiplex PCR, and TCRdb holds only the in-frame ones, with some missing. This sample yields around 160,000 clones, of which roughly 80% are seen a single time; roughly 2% belongs to the top ten. Source material: PBMCs. The receptors stem from a human donor in good health.

The DNA of the CDR3 is TGTGCCAGCATCCTAGGGGGGCAGGGGGACTCCTACGAGCAGTACTTC. Translated, it gives CASILGGQGDSYEQYF. V gene TRBV2 combines with J gene TRBJ2-7, with D tentatively TRBD1 (7 bases). Germline assignment: CDR1 SNHLY and CDR2 FYNNEI. The CDR3 runs 16 residues. The V end was cut by 7 bases, the J end by 0 bases, with 19 bases between.

The genes are TRBV4-1 and TRBJ2-5; D is perhaps TRBD2 (6 bases). The CDR3 is 15 amino acids. The V gene's germline CDR1 is MGHRA and CDR2 YSYEKL. V was clipped by 3 bases and J by 2 bases, with 13 bases between them. CDR3 sequence (DNA): TGCGCCAGCAGCCATCCCCCGGGGGAACAAGAGACCCAGTACTTC. Residues: CASSHPPGEQETQYF.

The genes are TRBV4-3 and TRBJ1-4; 8 bases match TRBD1. CDR1 is LGHNA, CDR2 YSLEER, per germline. J gave up 6 bases and V 0 bases, and 6 bases lay outside the gene matches. The CDR3 is made up of 16 amino acids. The CDR3 sequence is CASSQDPGTGDEKLFF. CDR3 DNA: TGCGCCAGCAGCCAAGACCCCGGGACAGGCGATGAAAAACTGTTTTTT.

This clone was found a few times. The chain joins TRBV9 to TRBJ2-5, with 7 bases matching TRBD2. The J segment lost 1 base and the V segment lost 2 bases, leaving 2 bases of the junction unmatched. This CDR3 spans 14 amino acids. Germline V gene data show CDR1 as SGDLS and CDR2 as YYNGEE. Here the CDR3 reads CASSVSGAQETQYF. The CDR3 coding sequence is TGTGCCAGCAGCGTGAGCGGGGCCCAAGAGACCCAGTACTTC.

In its sample, this clone was seen a few times. The chain carries TRBV6-5 and TRBJ2-2; 7 positions agree with TRBD1. Germline trimming cut 5 bases from V and 1 base from J; bases unmatched to any gene: 4. CDR3 length: 15 residues. Per germline, CDR1 MNHEY and CDR2 SVGAGI. The CDR3 loop reads CASSRGTVNTGELFF. CDR3 in DNA: TGTGCCAGCAGTAGGGGGACAGTGAACACCGGGGAGCTGTTTTTT.

This sequence joins TRBV13 and TRBJ2-5, with 7 bases fitting TRBD1. V shed 7 bases and J 7 bases; nucleotides not matched to a gene: 15. Germline V gives CDR1 PRHDT, CDR2 FYEKMQ (reference sequence). This CDR3 comprises 15 residues. Here the CDR3 DNA reads TGTGCCAGCACCAATAGGGTTACAGGGGTCGGGACCCAGTACTTC. As protein: CASTNRVTGVGTQYF.

The CDR3 DNA reads TGTGCCAGTGACTTCTCTAGGACAGGAAACACTGAAGCTTTCTTT. It translates to CASDFSRTGNTEAFF. The V call is TRBV7-9, the J call TRBJ1-1; 7 positions match TRBD1. The V gene's germline CDR1 is SEHNR and CDR2 FQNEAQ (reference sequence). This CDR3 spans 15 amino acids. J was trimmed by 2 bases and V by 9 bases; bases with no gene match: 12.

This clone is a singleton in its sample. The genes are TRBV5-1 and TRBJ1-4; 10 nucleotides match TRBD1. Germline V gives CDR1 SGHRS, CDR2 YFSETQ. V was clipped by 3 bases and J by 7 bases; unmatched bases: 3. There are 14 residues in the CDR3. The CDR3 DNA reads as TGCGCCAGCAGCTGGACAGGGGGTAGTGAAAAACTGTTTTTT. It is translated as CASSWTGGSEKLFF.

This chain uses TRBV7-9 with TRBJ1-1; 8 bases map to TRBD1. The trim removed 3 bases at V and 1 base at J, leaving 4 bases unmatched. Germline loops: CDR1 SEHNR, CDR2 FQNEAQ (reference sequence). CDR3 length: 15 amino acids. CDR3 sequence reads: CASSFGGTGNTEAFF. The CDR3 DNA reads as TGTGCCAGCAGCTTCGGGGGGACAGGGAACACTGAAGCTTTCTTT. The full variable domain, rest sourced from reference TRBV7-9 and TRBJ1-1, is DTGVSQNPRHKITKRGQNVTFRCDPISEHNRLYWYRQTLGQGPEFLTYFQNEAQLEKSRLLSDRFSAERPKGSFSTLEIQRTEQGDSAMYLCASSFGGTGNTEAFFGQGTRLTVV.

The V gene is TRBV29-1, the J gene TRBJ1-1, with 7 bases fitting TRBD1. The germline gives CDR1 SQVTM, CDR2 ANQGSEA. This CDR3 has 15 residues. J lost 4 bases, V lost 5 bases, and 13 bases had no gene match. The CDR3 DNA is TGCAGCGTTATGGGGACAGCCTCGAAGGGCACTGAAGCTTTCTTT. This codes for CSVMGTASKGTEAFF.

This clone has a single count. The V gene is TRBV2, the J gene TRBJ1-4; 7 bases fit TRBD1. Trimming removed 5 bases from V and 5 bases from J; junction bases left unmatched: 5. The CDR3 extends over 14 amino acids. CDR1 is SNHLY and CDR2 is FYNNEI in the germline V gene. CDR3 region: CASSYRGTNEKLFF. CDR3 bases: TGTGCCAGCAGTTACAGGGGAACAAATGAAAAACTGTTTTTT. Based on the CDR3 plus reference TRBV2 and TRBJ1-4, the full variable domain is EPEVTQTPSHQVTQMGQEVILRCVPISNHLYFYWYRQILGQKVEFLVSFYNNEISEKSEIFDDQFSVERPDGSNFTLKIRSTKLEDSAMYFCASSYRGTNEKLFFGSGTQLSVL.

This CDR3 reads CASSLTPDRDGQPQHF. DNA for the CDR3: TGTGCCAGCAGTCTAACTCCAGACAGGGATGGACAGCCCCAGCATTTT. The V gene is TRBV6-6, the J gene TRBJ1-5; 7 nucleotides line up with TRBD1. This CDR3 comprises 16 residues. V was pared by 5 bases and J by 7 bases, with 14 bases of the junction left unmatched. Germline V gene lookup returns CDR1 MNHNY and CDR2 SVGAGI (reference sequence).

The chain employs TRBV7-6 and TRBJ2-3, with TRBD2 matching 7 bases. The CDR3 is made up of 15 amino acids. CDR1 SGHVS and CDR2 FNYEAQ come from the germline V gene. Trimming cost V 5 bases and J 2 bases; bases outside gene matches: 7. In DNA form, the CDR3 reads TGTGCCAGCAGCCCCGGTGCGGGGGTCACAGATACGCAGTATTTT. Translated, it gives CASSPGAGVTDTQYF.

This chain links TRBV29-1 with TRBJ1-1; possible D gene TRBD1, 5 bases. The V gene's germline CDR1 is SQVTM and CDR2 ANQGSEA. The CDR3 runs 12 residues. V was clipped by 5 bases and J by 4 bases, with 11 bases between them. CDR3 DNA sequence: TGCAGCGTTCCATGGGGCGCCACTGAAGCTTTCTTT. Translation gives CSVPWGATEAFF.

The chain combines TRBV5-1 with TRBJ1-1, with TRBD1 as a possible D gene (5 bases). V was clipped by 0 bases and J by 2 bases, with 8 bases between them. CDR1 is SGHRS, CDR2 YFSETQ, per germline. CDR3 size: 14 residues. CDR3 sequence (DNA): TGCGCCAGCAGCTTGGCGCAGGGAAACACTGAAGCTTTCTTT. It encodes CASSLAQGNTEAFF.

The V call is TRBV2, the J call TRBJ1-1, with a possible D match to TRBD1 (6 bases). This CDR3 region has 14 residues. Germline V CDR1 and CDR2: SNHLY, FYNNEI. V was trimmed by 5 bases and J by 0 bases, leaving 10 bases between them. CDR3 DNA: TGTGCCAGCAGTCAACAGGGTATGAACACTGAAGCTTTCTTT. Translated: CASSQQGMNTEAFF.

The chain recombines TRBV2 with TRBJ1-1; D gene ambiguous. Trimming removed 4 bases at V and 10 bases at J, with 7 bases between. Germline loops: CDR1 SNHLY, CDR2 FYNNEI. The CDR3 runs to 10 residues. The CDR3 nucleotides are TGTGCCAGCAGTGCTAGTCGAGCTTTCTTT. Translated: CASSASRAFF. The variable domain in full, with the rest retrieved from reference TRBV2 and TRBJ1-1, is EPEVTQTPSHQVTQMGQEVILRCVPISNHLYFYWYRQILGQKVEFLVSFYNNEISEKSEIFDDQFSVERPDGSNFTLKIRSTKLEDSAMYFCASSASRAFFGQGTRLTVV.

This clone has a single count. The CDR3 DNA reads as TGTGCCAGCAGCGACAGAAATGAGCAGTTCTTC. This codes for CASSDRNEQFF. The V gene is TRBV5-6, the J gene TRBJ2-1; TRBD1 might be the D (5 bases). Trimming stripped 4 bases from V and 7 bases from J, with 6 bases between. CDR3 length: 11 residues. CDR1 is SGHDT and CDR2 is YYEEEE in the germline V gene.

This chain links TRBV7-7 with TRBJ2-2; D gene unclear. The CDR3 length is 15 residues. The ends were cut back, 1 base at V and 0 bases at J, with 6 bases in the middle. Germline V gene data show CDR1 as SSHAT and CDR2 as FNYEAQ (reference sequence). The CDR3 spells CASSLGSSNTGELFF. As DNA, the CDR3 is TGTGCCAGCAGCTTAGGCAGTTCGAACACCGGGGAGCTGTTTTTT. The whole variable domain, remainder taken from reference TRBV7-7 and TRBJ2-2, is GAGVSQSPRYKVTKRGQDVTLRCDPISSHATLYWYQQALGQGPEFLTYFNYEAQPDKSGLPSDRFSAERPEGSISTLTIQRTEQRDSAMYRCASSLGSSNTGELFFGEGSRLTVL.

The V and J genes are TRBV6-5 and TRBJ2-2; no clear D gene. V was clipped by 6 bases and J by 6 bases, with 11 bases between them. CDR1 MNHEY and CDR2 SVGAGI come from the germline V gene. CDR3 length equals 13 residues. The CDR3 here is CASRVTFSGELFF. The CDR3 DNA sequence: TGTGCCAGCAGGGTAACATTTTCCGGGGAGCTGTTTTTT.

This sequence joins TRBV5-6 and TRBJ1-5; TRBD1 matches at 7 bases. The germline CDR1 and CDR2 sequences are SGHDT and YYEEEE. V lost 1 base to trimming and J lost 5 bases; unmatched junction nucleotides: 0. The CDR3 totals 13 residues. The CDR3 reads CASSLTGDQPQHF. The CDR3, as DNA: TGTGCCAGCAGCTTGACAGGGGATCAGCCCCAGCATTTT.

This clone was detected only a few times. The rearrangement joins TRBV4-3 to TRBJ2-1; TRBD1 is a possible D gene (6 bases). CDR3 size: 13 residues. The V end lost 2 bases, the J end lost 10 bases, and 12 bases lay between the germline ends. Germline CDR1 LGHNA, CDR2 YSLEER. CDR3: CASSQTLGQEQFF. The CDR3 region has the DNA TGCGCCAGCAGCCAAACTCTCGGACAGGAGCAGTTCTTC.